In this sample, the clone carrying this T cell receptor (beta chain) turned up many times. Its matching antigen is unknown. The data originate from a study of T cells after yellow fever vaccination. The study's findings and limits: Post-booster repertoires contained most primary-vaccination clones again (96% CD4, 85% to 90% CD8).

The length of the CDR3 is 12 residues. Trimming removed 3 bases from V and 7 bases from J, with 9 bases in between. From the 5' RACE reads, TCRdb called clonotypes with MiXCR, one entry per CDR3 protein. The sample records about 260,000 distinct CDR3 sequences, roughly 3.5% being singletons. Specimen: PBMCs, collected 15 days after the yellow fever booster vaccination. The chain is built from TRBV12-3 or TRBV12-4 and TRBJ1-2; D is uncertain. The TCR was taken from a man aged 18-30 years who received the YFV17D yellow fever vaccine. CDR3 amino acids: CASSFGLGGYTF. The CDR3 nucleotides read TGTGCCAGCAGTTTCGGGCTGGGTGGCTACACCTTC.